These T cell receptor beta chains were read from a single sample in a study of blood T cell repertoires in COVID-19. TCRdb keeps only in-frame clones here, not all; method: immunoSEQ multiplex PCR. The sample shows 110,000 or so clones, 75% to 90% of them seen only once. Material for sequencing was peripheral blood. These receptors all stem from a woman aged 60 to 75 with COVID-19, enrolled during active disease. The CDR3 runs from the conserved cysteine through the conserved F or W. The order of the fields is clone size, V gene, J gene, D gene, CDR3 protein, CDR3 DNA. The D gene is left open where the match is weak. Expanded clones get a size class; other rows say once, few or many, or leave the size out.

.	TRBV30	TRBJ2-3	.	CAWSGGTDTQYF	TGTGCCTGGAGTGGCGGCACAGATACGCAGTATTTT
.	TRBV6-5	TRBJ1-5	.	CASSSRVNQPQHF	TGTGCCAGCAGTTCCAGGGTCAATCAGCCCCAGCATTTT
.	TRBV7-6	TRBJ1-4	TRBD1	CASSLAGTVNEKLFF	TGTGCCAGCAGCTTAGCAGGGACAGTTAATGAAAAACTGTTTTTT
.	TRBV7-2	TRBJ1-4	.	CASSSQTALNEKLFF	TGTGCCAGCAGCTCACAGACAGCGCTGAATGAAAAACTGTTTTTT
few	TRBV5-1	TRBJ1-5	.	CASSFGTHSNQPQHF	TGCGCCAGCAGCTTCGGGACACATAGCAATCAGCCCCAGCATTTT
.	TRBV7-2	TRBJ1-2	TRBD1	CASSLVRTGGYGYTF	TGTGCCAGCAGCTTAGTCAGGACAGGGGGGTATGGCTACACCTTC
.	TRBV15	TRBJ1-4	TRBD1	CATSVGTGATNEKLFF	TGTGCCACCAGCGTCGGGACAGGCGCAACTAATGAAAAACTGTTTTTT
.	TRBV3-1/TRBV3-2	TRBJ2-4	.	CASSPHRVGIQYF	TGTGCCAGCAGCCCCCACAGGGTGGGCATTCAGTACTTC
.	TRBV28	TRBJ1-2	TRBD1	CASSLSGTGGIYGYTF	TGTGCCAGCAGTTTAAGTGGGACAGGGGGGATATATGGCTACACCTTC
.	TRBV7-3	TRBJ1-6	TRBD1	CASSLRRDSPLHF	TGTGCCAGCAGCTTACGCAGGGACAGTCCCCTCCACTTT
once	TRBV25-1	TRBJ2-1	.	CASSESQGLSYNEQFF	TGTGCCAGCAGTGAATCCCAGGGCCTCTCCTACAATGAGCAGTTCTTC